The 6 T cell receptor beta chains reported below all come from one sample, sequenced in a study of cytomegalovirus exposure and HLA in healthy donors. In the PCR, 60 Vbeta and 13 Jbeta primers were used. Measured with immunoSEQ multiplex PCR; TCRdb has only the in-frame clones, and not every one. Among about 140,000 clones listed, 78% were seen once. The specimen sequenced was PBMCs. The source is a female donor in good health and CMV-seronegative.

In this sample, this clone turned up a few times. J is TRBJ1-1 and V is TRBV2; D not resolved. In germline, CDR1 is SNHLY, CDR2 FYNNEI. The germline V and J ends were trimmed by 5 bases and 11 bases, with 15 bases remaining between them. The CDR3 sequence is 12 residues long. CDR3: CASSYRAGRAFF. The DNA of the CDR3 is TGTGCCAGCAGTTACCGGGCGGGTAGGGCTTTCTTT. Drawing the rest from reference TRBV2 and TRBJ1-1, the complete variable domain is EPEVTQTPSHQVTQMGQEVILRCVPISNHLYFYWYRQILGQKVEFLVSFYNNEISEKSEIFDDQFSVERPDGSNFTLKIRSTKLEDSAMYFCASSYRAGRAFFGQGTRLTVV.

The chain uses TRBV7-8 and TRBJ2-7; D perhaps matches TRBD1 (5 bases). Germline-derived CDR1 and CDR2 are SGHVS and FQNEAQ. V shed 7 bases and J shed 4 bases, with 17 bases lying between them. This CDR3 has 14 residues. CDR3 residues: CASTPQGSQYEQYF. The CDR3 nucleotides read TGTGCCAGCACCCCCCAGGGCAGCCAGTACGAGCAGTACTTC.

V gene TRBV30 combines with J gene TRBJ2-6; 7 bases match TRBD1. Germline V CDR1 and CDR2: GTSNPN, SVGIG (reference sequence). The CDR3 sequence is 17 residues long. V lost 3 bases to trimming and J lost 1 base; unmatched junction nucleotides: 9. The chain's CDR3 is CAWRDYRGSSGANVLTF. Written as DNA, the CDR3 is TGTGCCTGGAGGGATTACAGGGGTAGTTCTGGGGCCAACGTCCTGACTTTC.

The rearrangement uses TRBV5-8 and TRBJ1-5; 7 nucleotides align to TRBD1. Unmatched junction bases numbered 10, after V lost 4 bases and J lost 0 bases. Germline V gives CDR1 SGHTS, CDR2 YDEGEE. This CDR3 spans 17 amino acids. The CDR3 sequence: CASSLNLQGFSNQPQHF. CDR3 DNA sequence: TGTGCCAGCAGCCTCAACTTACAGGGGTTTAGCAATCAGCCCCAGCATTTT.

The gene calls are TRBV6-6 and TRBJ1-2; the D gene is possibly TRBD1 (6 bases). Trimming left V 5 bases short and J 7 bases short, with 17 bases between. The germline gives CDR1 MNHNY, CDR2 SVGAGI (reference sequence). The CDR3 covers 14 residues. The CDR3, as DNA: TGTGCCAGCAGTGGACCAGTTACAGGGCTTGGCTACACCTTC. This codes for CASSGPVTGLGYTF.

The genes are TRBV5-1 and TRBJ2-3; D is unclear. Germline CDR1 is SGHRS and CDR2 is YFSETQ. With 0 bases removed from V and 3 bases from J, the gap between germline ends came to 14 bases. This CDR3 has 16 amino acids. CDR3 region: CASSLDNSWRTDTQYF. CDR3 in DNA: TGCGCCAGCAGCTTGGATAACAGCTGGCGAACAGATACGCAGTATTTT. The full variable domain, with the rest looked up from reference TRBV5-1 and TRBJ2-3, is KAGVTQTPRYLIKTRGQQVTLSCSPISGHRSVSWYQQTPGQGLQFLFEYFSETQRNKGNFPGRFSGRQFSNSRSEMNVSTLELGDSALYLCASSLDNSWRTDTQYFGPGTRLTVL.